A single T cell receptor beta chain is shown here with its context. The entry originates in a study of blood T cell repertoires in COVID-19. About the study: Samples came from the United States, Italy and Spain, spanning acute and convalescent COVID-19. The cDNA or gDNA used as material had been derived from T cells, B-cell-depleted T cells, or PBMCs.

Authors' analysis steps: Amplification from reference gene primers served as the basis for estimated nucleated cell counts. Some clones are missing from TCRdb's copy, which holds only in-frame ones; the method was immunoSEQ multiplex PCR. V, J and clone size were drawn from that table, and D and trimming were deduced from the DNA. The sample consists of 45,000 to 60,000 clones, about 89% of them appearing once. Germline CDR1 LGHNA, CDR2 YSLEER. V lost 3 bases, J lost 7 bases, and 6 bases stayed unmatched. This CDR3 is 15 amino acids long. What was sequenced was peripheral blood. This chain joins TRBV4-3 and TRBJ1-6; 7 bases match TRBD1. This sequence originates from a man aged 70 or older with active COVID-19. CDR3 bases: TGCGCCAGCAGCCATGAACAGGGGATGAATTCACCCCTCCACTTT. This sequence encodes CASSHEQGMNSPLHF.